This T cell receptor beta chain was sequenced during a study of blood T cells in healthy people across ages. Study-level points and caveats: A greater number of naive CD4+ cells and higher diversity distinguished long-lived donors from aged donors. Diversity of TCR beta per million T cells declined in a roughly linear way with age. There was no known CMV status for donors, so expanded clonotype changes were possibly confounded.

With 2 bases clipped from V and 10 bases from J, the junction kept 9 bases outside the gene matches. Per the germline V gene, CDR1 is DFQATT and CDR2 is SNEGSKA (reference sequence). The CDR3 extends over 16 amino acids. Caucasian individuals from Russia who were healthy and aged roughly 6 to 100 acted as donors. This clonotype was observed many times. Antigen specificity is unknown. The use of a sample-barcoded 5' primer and a J-beta primer mix characterized a second PCR of roughly 6 to 11 cycles. TCRdb fed the 5' RACE reads into MiXCR, producing one record per CDR3 protein. Here the sample spans around 1.5 million distinct CDR3 sequences, around two fifths being singletons.

The receptor was derived from a woman under 30 in good health. Sequenced material: blood. The chain recombines TRBV20-1 with TRBJ2-1; 15 bases are a match to TRBD2. CDR3 loop: CSARKGTSGGQGEQFF. In DNA form, the CDR3 reads TGCAGTGCTAGAAAAGGGACTAGCGGGGGGCAAGGGGAGCAGTTCTTC.